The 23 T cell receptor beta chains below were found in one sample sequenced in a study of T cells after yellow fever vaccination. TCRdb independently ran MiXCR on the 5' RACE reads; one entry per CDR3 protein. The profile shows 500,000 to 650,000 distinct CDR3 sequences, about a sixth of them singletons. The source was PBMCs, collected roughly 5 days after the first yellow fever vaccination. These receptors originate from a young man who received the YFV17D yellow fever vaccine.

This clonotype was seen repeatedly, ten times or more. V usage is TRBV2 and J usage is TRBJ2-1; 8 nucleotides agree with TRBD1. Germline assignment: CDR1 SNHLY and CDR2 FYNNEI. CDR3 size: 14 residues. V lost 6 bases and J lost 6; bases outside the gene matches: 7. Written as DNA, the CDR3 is TGTGCCAGCAGCCTACAGGGGGTGAGCAATGAGCAGTTCTTC. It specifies CASSLQGVSNEQFF.

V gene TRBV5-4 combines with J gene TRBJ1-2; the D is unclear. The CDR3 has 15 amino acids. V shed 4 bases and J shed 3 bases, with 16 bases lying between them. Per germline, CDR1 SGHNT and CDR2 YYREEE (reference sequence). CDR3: CASSLPLKDYYGYTF. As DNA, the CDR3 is TGTGCCAGCAGCCTACCCCTTAAGGATTACTATGGCTACACCTTC.

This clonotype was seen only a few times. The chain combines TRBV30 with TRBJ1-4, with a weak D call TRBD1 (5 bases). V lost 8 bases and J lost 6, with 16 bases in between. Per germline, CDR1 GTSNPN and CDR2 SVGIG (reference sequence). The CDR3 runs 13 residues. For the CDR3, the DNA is TGTGCCGGAAGGTGGGGGACGGATGAAAAACTGTTTTTT. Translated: CAGRWGTDEKLFF.

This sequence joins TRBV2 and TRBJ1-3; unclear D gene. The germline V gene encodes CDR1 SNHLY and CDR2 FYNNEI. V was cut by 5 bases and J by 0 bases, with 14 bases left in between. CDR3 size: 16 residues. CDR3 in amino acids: CASSPSRRTSGNTIYF. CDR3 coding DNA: TGTGCCAGCAGTCCCTCCCGACGGACCTCTGGAAACACCATATATTTT.

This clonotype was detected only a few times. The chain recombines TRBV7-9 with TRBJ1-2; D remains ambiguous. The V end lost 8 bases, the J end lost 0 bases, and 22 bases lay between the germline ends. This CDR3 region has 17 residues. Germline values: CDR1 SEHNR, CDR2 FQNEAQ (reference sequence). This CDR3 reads CASARGQDPTANYGYTF. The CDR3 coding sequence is TGTGCCAGCGCCCGTGGTCAGGATCCCACCGCTAACTATGGCTACACCTTC.

CDR3 DNA: TGTGCCAGCAGTTTAGGCGGTTTAAATGAAGCTTTCTTT. It translates to CASSLGGLNEAFF. The gene calls are TRBV12-3 or TRBV12-4 and TRBJ1-1; the D is unclear. The CDR3 consists of 13 residues. The ends were cut back, 1 base at V and 7 bases at J, with 10 bases in the middle.

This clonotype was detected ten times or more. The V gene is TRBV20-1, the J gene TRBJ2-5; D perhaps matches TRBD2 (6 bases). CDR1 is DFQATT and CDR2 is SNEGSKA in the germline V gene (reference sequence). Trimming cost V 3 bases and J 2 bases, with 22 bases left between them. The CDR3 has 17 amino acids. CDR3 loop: CSARLPGLYEDQETQYF. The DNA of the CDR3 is TGCAGTGCTAGGCTCCCGGGACTTTACGAAGATCAAGAGACCCAGTACTTC.

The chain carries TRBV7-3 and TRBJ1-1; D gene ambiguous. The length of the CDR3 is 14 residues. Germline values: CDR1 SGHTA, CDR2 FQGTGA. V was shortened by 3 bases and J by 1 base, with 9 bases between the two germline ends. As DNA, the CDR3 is TGTGCCAGCAGCTTCGGACCTGGGAACACTGAAGCTTTCTTT. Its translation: CASSFGPGNTEAFF.

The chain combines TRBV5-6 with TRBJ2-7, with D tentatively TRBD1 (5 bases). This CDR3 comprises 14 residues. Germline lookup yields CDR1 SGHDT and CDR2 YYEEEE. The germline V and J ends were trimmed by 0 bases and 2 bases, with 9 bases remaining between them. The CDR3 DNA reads TGTGCCAGCAGCTTGGGACAGCCTACCTACGAGCAGTACTTC. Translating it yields CASSLGQPTYEQYF.

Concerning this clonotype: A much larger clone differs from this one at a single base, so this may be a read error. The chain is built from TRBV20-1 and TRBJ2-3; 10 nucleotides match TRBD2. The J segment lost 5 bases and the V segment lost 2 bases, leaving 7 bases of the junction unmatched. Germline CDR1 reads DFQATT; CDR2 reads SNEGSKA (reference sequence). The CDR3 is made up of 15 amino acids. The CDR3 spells CSARKRGGMVDTQYF. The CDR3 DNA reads TGCAGTGCTAGAAAGCGGGGGGGCATGGTAGATACGCAGTATTTT.

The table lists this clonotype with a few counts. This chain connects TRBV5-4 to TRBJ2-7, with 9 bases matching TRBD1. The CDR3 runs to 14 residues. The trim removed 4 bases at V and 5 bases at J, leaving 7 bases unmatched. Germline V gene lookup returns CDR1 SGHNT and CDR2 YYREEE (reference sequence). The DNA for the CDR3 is TGTGCCAGCAGCCCCGGGACAGGGTCCGACGAGCAGTACTTC. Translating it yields CASSPGTGSDEQYF.

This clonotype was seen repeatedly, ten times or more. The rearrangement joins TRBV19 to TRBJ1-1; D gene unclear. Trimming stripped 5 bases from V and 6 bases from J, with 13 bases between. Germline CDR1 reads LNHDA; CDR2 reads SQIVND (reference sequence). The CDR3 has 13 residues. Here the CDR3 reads CASSQSVSAEAFF. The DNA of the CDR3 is TGTGCCAGTAGTCAGTCTGTGAGCGCTGAAGCTTTCTTT.

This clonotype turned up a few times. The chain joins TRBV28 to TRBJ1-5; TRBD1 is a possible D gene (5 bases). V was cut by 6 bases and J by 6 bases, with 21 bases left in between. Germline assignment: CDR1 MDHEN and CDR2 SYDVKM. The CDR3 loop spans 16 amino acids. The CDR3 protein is CASSQSTGLLSQPQHF. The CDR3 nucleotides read TGTGCCAGCAGCCAATCTACAGGATTACTAAGTCAGCCCCAGCATTTT.

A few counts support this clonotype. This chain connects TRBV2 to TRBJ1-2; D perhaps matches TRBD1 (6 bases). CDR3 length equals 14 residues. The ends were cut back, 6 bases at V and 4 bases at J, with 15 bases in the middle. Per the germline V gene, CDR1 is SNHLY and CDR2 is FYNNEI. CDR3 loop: CASRVRGTVYGYTF. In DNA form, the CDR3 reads TGTGCCAGCAGGGTAAGGGGGACCGTCTATGGCTACACCTTC.

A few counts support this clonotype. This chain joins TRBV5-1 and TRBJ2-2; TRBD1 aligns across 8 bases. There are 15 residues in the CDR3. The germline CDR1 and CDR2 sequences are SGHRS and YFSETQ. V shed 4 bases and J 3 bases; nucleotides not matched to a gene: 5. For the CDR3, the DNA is TGCGCCAGCAGCCCGGACAGGGTAGACACCGGGGAGCTGTTTTTT. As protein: CASSPDRVDTGELFF.

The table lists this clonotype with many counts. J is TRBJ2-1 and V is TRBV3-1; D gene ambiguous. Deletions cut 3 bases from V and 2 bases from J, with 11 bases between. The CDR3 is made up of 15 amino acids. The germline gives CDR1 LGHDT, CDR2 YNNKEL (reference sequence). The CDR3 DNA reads TGTGCCAGCAGCCAGATAGCTTTACCCTACAATGAGCAGTTCTTC. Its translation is CASSQIALPYNEQFF.

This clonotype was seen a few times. CDR3 sequence: CASSFETGEKLFF. Here the CDR3 DNA reads TGTGCCAGCAGCTTTGAGACGGGTGAAAAACTGTTTTTT. V gene TRBV7-9 combines with J gene TRBJ1-4; no clear D gene. This CDR3 contains 13 residues. Trimming removed 3 bases from V and 7 bases from J, with 9 bases in between. Germline V gene data show CDR1 as SEHNR and CDR2 as FQNEAQ (reference sequence).

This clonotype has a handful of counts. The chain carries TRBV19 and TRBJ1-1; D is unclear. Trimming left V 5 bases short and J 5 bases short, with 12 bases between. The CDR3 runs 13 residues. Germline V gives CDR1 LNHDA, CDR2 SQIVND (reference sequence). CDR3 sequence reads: CASSVGMITEAFF. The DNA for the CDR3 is TGTGCCAGTAGTGTAGGGATGATTACTGAAGCTTTCTTT.

This chain's CDR3 is CASSYYQGGEQYV. The CDR3 DNA follows: TGTGCCAGCAGTTACTATCAGGGTGGCGAGCAGTACGTC. The chain combines TRBV6-5 with TRBJ2-7, with D possibly being TRBD1 (5 bases). Looked up from germline, CDR1 is MNHEY and CDR2 is SVGAGI. The CDR3 length is 13 residues. The V and J ends lost 1 base and 6 bases respectively, with 10 bases between them.

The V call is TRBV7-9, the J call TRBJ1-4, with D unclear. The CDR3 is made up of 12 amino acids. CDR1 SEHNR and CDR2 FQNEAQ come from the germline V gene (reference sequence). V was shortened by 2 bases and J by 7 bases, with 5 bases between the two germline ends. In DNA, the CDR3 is TGTGCCAGCAGCTTACCACCTGAAAAACTGTTTTTT. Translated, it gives CASSLPPEKLFF.

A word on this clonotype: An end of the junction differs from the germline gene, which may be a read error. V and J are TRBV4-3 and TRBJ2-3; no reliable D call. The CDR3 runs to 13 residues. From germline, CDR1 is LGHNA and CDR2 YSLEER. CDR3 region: CASSQEMEMGRSF. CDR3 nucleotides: TGCGCCAGCAGCCAAGAAATGGAGATGGGAAGGTCTTTT.

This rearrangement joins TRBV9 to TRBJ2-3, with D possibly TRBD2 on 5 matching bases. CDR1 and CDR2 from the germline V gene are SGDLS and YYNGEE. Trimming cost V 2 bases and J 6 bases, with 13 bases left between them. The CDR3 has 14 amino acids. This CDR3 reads CASSVREGWDTQYF. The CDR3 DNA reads TGTGCCAGCAGCGTGCGCGAGGGTTGGGATACGCAGTATTTT.

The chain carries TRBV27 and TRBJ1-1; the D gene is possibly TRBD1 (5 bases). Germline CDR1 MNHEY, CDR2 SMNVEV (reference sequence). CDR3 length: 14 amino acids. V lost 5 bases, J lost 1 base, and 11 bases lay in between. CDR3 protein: CASSLKGQNTEAFF. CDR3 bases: TGTGCCAGCAGTCTCAAAGGACAGAACACTGAAGCTTTCTTT.